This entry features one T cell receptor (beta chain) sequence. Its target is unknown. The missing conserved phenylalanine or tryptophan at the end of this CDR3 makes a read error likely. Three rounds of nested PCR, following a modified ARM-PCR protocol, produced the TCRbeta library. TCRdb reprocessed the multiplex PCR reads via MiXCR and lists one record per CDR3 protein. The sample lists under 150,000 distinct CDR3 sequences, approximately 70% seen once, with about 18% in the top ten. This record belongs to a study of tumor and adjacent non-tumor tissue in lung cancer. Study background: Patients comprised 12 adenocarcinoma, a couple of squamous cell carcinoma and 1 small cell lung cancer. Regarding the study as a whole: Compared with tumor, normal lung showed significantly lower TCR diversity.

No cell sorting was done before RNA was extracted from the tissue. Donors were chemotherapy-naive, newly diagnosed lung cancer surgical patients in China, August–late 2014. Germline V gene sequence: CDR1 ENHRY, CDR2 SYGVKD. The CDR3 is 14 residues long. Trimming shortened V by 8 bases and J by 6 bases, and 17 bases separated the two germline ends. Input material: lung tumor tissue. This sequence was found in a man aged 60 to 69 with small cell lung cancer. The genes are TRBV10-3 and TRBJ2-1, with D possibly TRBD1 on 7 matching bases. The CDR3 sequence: CAIAAGQLTNEQFL. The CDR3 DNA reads TGTGCCATCGCCGCGGGACAGTTGACCAATGAGCAGTTCTTA.